What follows are 3 T cell receptor beta chains derived from one specimen sequenced in a study of CD8+CD57+ T cells in acquired aplastic anemia. Patients included in sequencing had previously demonstrated CD8+CD57+ cell expansion by flow cytometry. The template used for profiling TCR beta VDJ and CDR3 was genomic DNA. Via MiXCR, TCRdb re-called the reads, giving one row per CDR3 protein. Among fewer than 200,000 distinct CDR3 sequences, under 55% were seen once, and the ten largest hold roughly 1.2%. Specimen: sorted CD4+, CD8+, or CD8+CD57+ T cells (not recorded which) from PBMCs. The receptors originated from a human donor with aplastic anemia.

The V and J genes are TRBV20-1 and TRBJ1-5; TRBD1 is a possible D gene (5 bases). Germline CDR1 reads DFQATT; CDR2 reads SNEGSKA (reference sequence). This CDR3 is 16 amino acids long. The V and J ends lost 5 bases and 3 bases respectively, with 20 bases between them. CDR3 nucleotide sequence: TGCAGTGCTGGCAGCGGGGGACGGATCATCAATCAGCCCCAGCATTTT. Translated: CSAGSGGRIINQPQHF.

This clonotype was counted ten times or more. The chain is built from TRBV27 and TRBJ1-6; D may be TRBD1 (6 bases). The V gene lost 3 bases and the J gene lost 9 bases, with 12 bases spanning the gap. Germline CDR1 MNHEY, CDR2 SMNVEV (reference sequence). The length of the CDR3 is 14 residues. Here the CDR3 DNA reads TGTGCCAGCAGTTTTGGGGGGCTAAGTTCACCCCTCCACTTT. As protein: CASSFGGLSSPLHF.

V gene TRBV10-2 combines with J gene TRBJ1-1; unclear D gene. V was cut by 4 bases and J by 1 base, with 7 bases left in between. This CDR3 spans 13 amino acids. Germline loops: CDR1 WSHSY, CDR2 SAAADI. The CDR3 reads CASSAGKNTEAFF. For the CDR3, the DNA is TGCGCCAGCAGTGCGGGGAAGAACACTGAAGCTTTCTTT.